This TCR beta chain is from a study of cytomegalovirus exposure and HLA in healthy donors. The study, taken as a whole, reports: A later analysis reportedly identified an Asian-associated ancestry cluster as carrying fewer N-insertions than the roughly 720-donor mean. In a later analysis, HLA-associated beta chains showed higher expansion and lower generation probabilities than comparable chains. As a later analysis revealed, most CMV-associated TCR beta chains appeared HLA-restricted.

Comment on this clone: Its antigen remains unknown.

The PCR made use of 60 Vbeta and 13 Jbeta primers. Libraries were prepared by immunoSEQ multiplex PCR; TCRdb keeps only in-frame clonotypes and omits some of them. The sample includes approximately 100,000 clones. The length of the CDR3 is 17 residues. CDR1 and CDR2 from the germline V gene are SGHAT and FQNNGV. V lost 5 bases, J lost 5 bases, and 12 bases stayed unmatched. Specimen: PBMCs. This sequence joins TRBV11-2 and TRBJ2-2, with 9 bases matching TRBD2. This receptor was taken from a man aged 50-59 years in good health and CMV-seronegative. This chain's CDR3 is CASSPIKSGRSTGELFF. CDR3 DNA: TGTGCCAGCAGCCCGATCAAGAGCGGGAGGTCAACCGGGGAGCTGTTTTTT.